The source of this TCR beta chain is a study of patients and donors after allogeneic stem cell transplantation. Using its own MiXCR run on the RT-PCR reads, TCRdb lists one record per CDR3 protein. The sample holds about a million distinct CDR3 sequences, under 20% seen once. This receptor was taken from a human donor who was either an allogeneic HSCT recipient or a stem cell or donor lymphocyte infusion donor (not recorded which). It is not recorded whose cells these are; they may come from a transplant donor. The sequencing sample was made of blood, either unsorted or a sorted T cell fraction (not recorded which).

CDR3 in DNA: TGTGCCAGCAGTTCACAGGGGCTAGGCTCCGAGCAGTACTTC. Amino acids: CASSSQGLGSEQYF. The chain combines TRBV12-3 or TRBV12-4 with TRBJ2-7, with 7 bases lining up with TRBD1. This CDR3 is 14 amino acids long. Germline trimming cut 4 bases from V and 6 bases from J; bases unmatched to any gene: 9.